Following are 27 T cell receptor beta chains from one sample sequenced in a study of T cells in Graves' hyperthyroidism and ophthalmopathy. TCR beta CDR3 sequences were amplified from RNA transcripts. HTBI primers drove first-round RT-PCR of the TCR CDR3. Each CDR3 protein gets one entry after TCRdb re-called the multiplex PCR reads with MiXCR. Of hundreds of thousands of distinct CDR3 sequences in the sample, more than 45% were seen once. The sequenced sample was peripheral blood or thyroid tissue (not recorded which). These receptors all come from a young woman with Graves' hyperthyroidism.

As regards this clonotype: Relative to the germline gene, one junction end is altered; a read error may explain this. The V and J genes are TRBV7-9 and TRBJ2-5, with 15 bases identical to TRBD2. The length of the CDR3 is 14 residues. The germline gives CDR1 SEHNR, CDR2 FQNEAQ (reference sequence). DNA of the CDR3: TGCGCCAGCAGCGGGACTAGCGGGAGGGAGACCCAGTACTTC. This codes for CASSGTSGRETQYF. Using reference TRBV7-9 and TRBJ2-5 for the parts outside the CDR3, the full variable domain is DTGVSQNPRHKITKRGQNVTFRCDPISEHNRLYWYRQTLGQGPEFLTYFQNEAQLEKSRLLSDRFSAERPKGSFSTLEIQRTEQGDSAMYLCASSGTSGRETQYFGPGTRLLVL.

The chain combines TRBV29-1 with TRBJ1-2; unclear D gene. The germline gives CDR1 SQVTM, CDR2 ANQGSEA. The CDR3 is made up of 11 amino acids. The CDR3 DNA reads TGCAGGCAACCCCTAGGCTATGGCTACACCTTC. It codes for CRQPLGYGYTF.

This clonotype was observed a single time. V gene TRBV15 combines with J gene TRBJ2-7, with D unresolved. The CDR3 consists of 13 residues. The V end was cut by 0 bases, the J end by 3 bases, with 6 bases between. Germline V gene sequence: CDR1 LNHNV, CDR2 YYDKDF (reference sequence). CDR3 amino acids: CATSRDRLYEQYF. DNA for the CDR3: TGTGCCACCAGCAGAGATCGTCTCTACGAGCAGTACTTC.

The CDR3 coding sequence is TGTGCCAGCAGCGTAGGGGGTCTCAGGGGCCACGAGCAGTACTTC. This gives the protein CASSVGGLRGHEQYF. The rearrangement joins TRBV9 to TRBJ2-7, with D possibly being TRBD1 (6 bases). Germline V gives CDR1 SGDLS, CDR2 YYNGEE. Trimming pared 0 bases from V and 5 bases from J, leaving 15 bases between. The CDR3 sequence is 15 residues long.

The V and J genes are TRBV15 and TRBJ2-6; D is perhaps TRBD1 (5 bases). CDR1 and CDR2 from the germline V gene are LNHNV and YYDKDF (reference sequence). The CDR3 covers 16 residues. V gave up 3 bases and J gave up 3 bases, with 12 bases separating them. The CDR3 bases are TGTGCCACCAGCAGTTATAAGGGGTATGGGGCCAACGTCCTGACTTTC. Its protein product is CATSSYKGYGANVLTF.

The chain carries TRBV15 and TRBJ1-6, with D maybe TRBD1 (6 bases). Germline values: CDR1 LNHNV, CDR2 YYDKDF (reference sequence). V gave up 5 bases and J gave up 0 bases, with 8 bases separating them. The CDR3 consists of 15 residues. The CDR3 is CATSLDSSYNSPLHF. CDR3 nucleotides: TGTGCCACCAGCTTGGACAGCTCCTATAATTCACCCCTCCACTTT.

V and J are TRBV11-3 and TRBJ2-2, with 8 bases matching TRBD1. The CDR3 length is 15 residues. Germline trimming cut 3 bases from V and 6 bases from J; bases unmatched to any gene: 6. Per germline, CDR1 SGHNT and CDR2 YENEEA. The CDR3 DNA is TGTGCCAGCAGCTTGGACAGGGAGTTGGCCGGGGAGCTGTTTTTT. Protein: CASSLDRELAGELFF.

This clonotype was detected only once. The V gene is TRBV24-1, the J gene TRBJ1-5; D not certain. Germline V gene sequence: CDR1 KGHDR, CDR2 SFDVKD. The V gene lost 5 bases and the J gene lost 7 bases, with 11 bases spanning the gap. CDR3 length: 13 amino acids. CDR3 DNA sequence: TGTGCCACCAGTGGGACCACTGGACAGCCCCAGCATTTT. It translates to CATSGTTGQPQHF.

This CDR3 is CASSRSGQGSEKLFF. The CDR3, as DNA: TGTGCCAGCAGTAGGTCGGGACAGGGAAGTGAAAAACTGTTTTTT. This rearrangement joins TRBV25-1 to TRBJ1-4; TRBD1 matches at 9 bases. Trimming took 5 bases from V and 7 from J; bases not matched to a gene: 8. The CDR3 runs 15 residues. Germline V lookup: CDR1 MGHDK, CDR2 SYGVNS. Supplemented by reference TRBV25-1 and TRBJ1-4, the full variable domain reads EADIYQTPRYLVIGTGKKITLECSQTMGHDKMYWYQQDPGMELHLIHYSYGVNSTEKGDLSSESTVSRIRTEHFPLTLESARPSHTSQYLCASSRSGQGSEKLFFGSGTQLSVL.

This clonotype was recorded a few times. V usage is TRBV12-3 or TRBV12-4 and J usage is TRBJ1-2, with unresolved D. The V end lost 6 bases, the J end lost 2 bases, and 13 bases lay between the germline ends. This CDR3 spans 14 amino acids. The CDR3, as DNA: TGTGCCAGCAGCGGAGAGGGCAACAACTATGGCTACACCTTC. Protein: CASSGEGNNYGYTF.

This clonotype was seen ten or more times. V usage is TRBV10-3 and J usage is TRBJ2-7; D is ambiguous. Germline CDR1 and CDR2: ENHRY and SYGVKD. CDR3 length equals 13 residues. V lost 0 bases, J lost 1 base, and 4 bases lay in between. CDR3 protein: CAISESASYEQYF. The CDR3 DNA reads as TGTGCCATCAGTGAGTCGGCTTCCTACGAGCAGTACTTC.

The chain uses TRBV29-1 and TRBJ2-5, with 10 bases aligning to TRBD1. The CDR3 runs to 11 residues. Germline V CDR1 and CDR2: SQVTM, ANQGSEA. Germline trimming cut 6 bases from V and 8 bases from J; bases unmatched to any gene: 3. The CDR3 DNA sequence: TGCAGCGTGAAGACAGGGGGCACCCAGTACTTC. It is translated as CSVKTGGTQYF.

V and J are TRBV29-1 and TRBJ2-7; 8 bases fit TRBD1. CDR3 size: 13 residues. The germline V gene encodes CDR1 SQVTM and CDR2 ANQGSEA. Losses at the gene ends were 3 bases for V and 5 bases for J; bases not matched to a gene: 6. CDR3: CSVESDRGHEQYF. The DNA for the CDR3 is TGCAGCGTTGAGTCCGACAGGGGACACGAGCAGTACTTC.

The genes are TRBV29-1 and TRBJ1-1, with 7 bases matching TRBD1. The length of the CDR3 is 11 residues. Germline V gene lookup returns CDR1 SQVTM and CDR2 ANQGSEA. The trim removed 8 bases at V and 7 bases at J, leaving 7 bases unmatched. CDR3 protein: CSTGTADEAFF. The CDR3 region has the DNA TGCAGCACCGGGACAGCGGATGAAGCTTTCTTT.

This clonotype appeared a few times. J is TRBJ2-5 and V is TRBV20-1; 7 bases agree with TRBD2. J gave up 3 bases and V 7 bases, and 2 bases lay outside the gene matches. Germline V lookup: CDR1 DFQATT, CDR2 SNEGSKA (reference sequence). The CDR3 runs 11 residues. In DNA form, the CDR3 reads TGCAGTGAAGCGGGGAAAGAGACCCAGTACTTC. Amino acids: CSEAGKETQYF.

This clonotype was observed a few times. V gene TRBV2 combines with J gene TRBJ1-1; 10 bases are a match to TRBD1. The CDR3 contains 16 residues. CDR1 is SNHLY and CDR2 is FYNNEI in the germline V gene. With V trimmed by 4 bases and J by 1 base, 6 bases remained unmatched. For the CDR3, the DNA is TGTGCCAGCAGTGGGAGGGACAGGGGAAGGAACACTGAAGCTTTCTTT. Protein: CASSGRDRGRNTEAFF.

The V call is TRBV19, the J call TRBJ1-1; tentative D call: TRBD1 (6 bases). Germline V gene lookup returns CDR1 LNHDA and CDR2 SQIVND (reference sequence). The CDR3 has 14 residues. V lost 9 bases to trimming and J lost 3 bases, with 17 bases between them. The CDR3 coding sequence is TGTGCCAGCAGCTTCGACAGGAGGTACACTGAAGCTTTCTTT. It specifies CASSFDRRYTEAFF.

This clonotype came up a few times. The J gene is TRBJ2-2, the V gene TRBV6-5, with D hard to call. The germline V and J ends were trimmed by 7 bases and 0 bases, with 9 bases remaining between them. The CDR3 sequence is 14 residues long. The germline V gene encodes CDR1 MNHEY and CDR2 SVGAGI. The CDR3 here is CASNPAANTGELFF. The CDR3 DNA sequence: TGTGCCAGCAACCCGGCCGCGAACACCGGGGAGCTGTTTTTT.

The chain couples TRBV7-2 to TRBJ1-2; 7 positions agree with TRBD1. This CDR3 is built from 16 residues. The V segment lost 3 bases and the J segment 4 bases; nucleotides outside the gene matches: 11. CDR1 is SGHTA, CDR2 FQGNSA, per germline. CDR3 DNA: TGTGCCAGCAGCTTCGCTACAGGGGCTGAGGGCTATGGCTACACCTTC. Its translation: CASSFATGAEGYGYTF.

The V gene is TRBV7-9, the J gene TRBJ1-1; 11 bases line up with TRBD1. This CDR3 has 15 amino acids. CDR1 and CDR2 from the germline V gene are SEHNR and FQNEAQ (reference sequence). The V and J ends lost 7 bases and 1 base, in that order; junction bases with no gene match: 5. As DNA, the CDR3 is TGTGCCAGCAACTGGACAGGGGGCTCGAACACTGAAGCTTTCTTT. It specifies CASNWTGGSNTEAFF. Using reference TRBV7-9 and TRBJ1-1 for the parts outside the CDR3, the full variable domain is DTGVSQNPRHKITKRGQNVTFRCDPISEHNRLYWYRQTLGQGPEFLTYFQNEAQLEKSRLLSDRFSAERPKGSFSTLEIQRTEQGDSAMYLCASNWTGGSNTEAFFGQGTRLTVV.

J is TRBJ1-6 and V is TRBV6-1, with 9 bases aligning to TRBD1. CDR1 is MNHNS, CDR2 SASEGT, per germline. Losses at the gene ends were 6 bases for V and 7 bases for J; bases not matched to a gene: 19. The CDR3 length is 19 residues. CDR3 in amino acids: CASRDGQGRSRLTNSPLHF. CDR3 DNA sequence: TGTGCCAGCAGGGATGGACAGGGGAGGTCCCGGTTGACCAATTCACCCCTCCACTTT.

This clonotype has at least ten counts. The genes are TRBV2 and TRBJ1-6, with 8 bases lining up with TRBD1. The CDR3 is made up of 18 amino acids. Trimming removed 4 bases from V and 7 bases from J; junction bases left unmatched: 15. From germline, CDR1 is SNHLY and CDR2 FYNNEI. The CDR3 DNA reads TGTGCCAGCAGTGTCTCGACGAACAGGGGGATTAACAATTCACCCCTCCACTTT. Translating it yields CASSVSTNRGINNSPLHF.

This chain links TRBV6-4 with TRBJ1-1, with TRBD1 matching over 7 bases. J was trimmed by 0 bases and V by 9 bases; bases with no gene match: 13. This CDR3 is built from 16 residues. The germline V gene has CDR1 MRHNA and CDR2 SNTAGT. The CDR3 reads CARSTGKPHMNTEAFF. In nucleotides, the CDR3 is TGTGCCAGATCGACAGGGAAGCCTCATATGAACACTGAAGCTTTCTTT.

This clonotype was observed a few times. This sequence joins TRBV7-2 and TRBJ1-5; the D is unclear. Between the trimmed V and J ends, which lost 3 bases and 7 bases, there was a span of 10 bases. Germline V gives CDR1 SGHTA, CDR2 FQGNSA. The CDR3 runs to 13 residues. CDR3 in DNA: TGTGCCAGCAGCTTGACCCCAAGGCAGCCCCAGCATTTT. Translation: CASSLTPRQPQHF.

This clonotype was observed a single time. Without the conserved terminal phenylalanine or tryptophan, this CDR3 likely stems from a read error. It is unclear where the CDR3 begins or ends on the DNA, so no DNA is shown, and the CDR3 is as TCRdb lists it. CDR3 residues: CAISQGRGSLN. This sequence joins TRBV19 and TRBJ1-4; TRBD1 is taken as the D call from the table, unchecked against the DNA. The CDR3 is 11 residues long, counting both termini. Germline values: CDR1 LNHDA, CDR2 SQIVND (reference sequence).

The chain uses TRBV2 and TRBJ2-6; D call uncertain. V dropped 6 bases and J dropped 15 bases, with 3 bases sitting between them. Germline V lookup: CDR1 SNHLY, CDR2 FYNNEI. The CDR3 runs 8 residues. CDR3 loop: CASSRLTF. CDR3 DNA: TGTGCCAGCAGCCGCCTGACTTTC.

The chain carries TRBV7-8 and TRBJ1-1; no clear D gene. This CDR3 spans 14 amino acids. V lost 5 bases and J 3 bases, leaving 13 bases between the germline ends. CDR1 is SGHVS, CDR2 FQNEAQ, per germline. The CDR3 bases are TGTGCCAGCAGCGTTACCCGGACTGACACTGAAGCTTTCTTT. Translating it yields CASSVTRTDTEAFF.